What follows are 7 T cell receptor beta chains derived from one specimen sequenced in a study of cytomegalovirus exposure and HLA in healthy donors (dated by TCRdb to about 2017). Libraries were made using the immunoSEQ multiplex PCR assay. For the multiplex PCR, a mixture combining 60 forward primers for TCR Vbeta segments and 13 reverse primers for TCR Jbeta segments was used. The clones in this table, taken by TCRdb from immuneACCESS, are in-frame only. Not every clone is retained; where verified, under half of the shortfall comes from an unresolved V gene, and the cause of the rest is unknown. This sample holds tens of thousands of clones; 80% were observed only once. Jointly, the top ten make up under 7% of the sample. Sequenced sample: PBMCs. These receptors all come from a male donor in good health and CMV-seronegative.

This chain's CDR3 is CARRQPGQASSYNSPLHF. In nucleotides, the CDR3 is TGTGCCAGAAGGCAACCGGGACAGGCGAGCTCCTATAATTCACCCCTCCACTTT. The gene calls are TRBV5-3 and TRBJ1-6; 8 nucleotides agree with TRBD1. TRBV5-3 is identified as an open reading frame with a role that is uncertain. Germline trimming cut 5 bases from V and 0 bases from J; bases unmatched to any gene: 10. The CDR3 is made up of 18 amino acids.

The chain uses TRBV7-2 and TRBJ2-5; D unclear. This CDR3 is 12 amino acids long. V shed 3 bases and J shed 1 base, with 3 bases lying between them. The germline V gene encodes CDR1 SGHTA and CDR2 FQGNSA. Written as DNA, the CDR3 is TGTGCCAGCAGCTTGCGCCAAGAGACCCAGTACTTC. Protein: CASSLRQETQYF. Based on the CDR3 plus reference TRBV7-2 and TRBJ2-5, the full variable domain is GAGVSQSPSNKVTEKGKDVELRCDPISGHTALYWYRQSLGQGLEFLIYFQGNSAPDKSGLPSDRFSAERTGGSVSTLTIQRTQQEDSAVYLCASSLRQETQYFGPGTRLLVL.

This rearrangement joins TRBV7-2 to TRBJ1-2, with TRBD1 identical over 7 bases. The junction had 10 bases not matched to a gene; V was cut back by 5 bases and J by 4 bases. CDR3 size: 15 residues. Germline values: CDR1 SGHTA, CDR2 FQGNSA. The CDR3 reads CASSVPGQNFYGYTF. In DNA, the CDR3 is TGTGCCAGCAGCGTTCCGGGACAGAACTTCTATGGCTACACCTTC.

CDR3 DNA: TGTGCCATCAATTCTGTTTCCGCAGTGAACACTGAAGCTTTCTTT. This gives the protein CAINSVSAVNTEAFF. This rearrangement joins TRBV10-3 to TRBJ1-1; D uncertain. The CDR3 runs 15 residues. Germline V CDR1 and CDR2: ENHRY, SYGVKD. The V gene lost 7 bases and the J gene lost 0 bases, with 15 bases spanning the gap.

The V gene is TRBV23-1, the J gene TRBJ2-7, with a weak D call TRBD1 (6 bases). TRBV23-1 is an ORF for which the function is uncertain. This CDR3 is 14 amino acids long. V shed 6 bases and J shed 7 bases, with 19 bases lying between them. The CDR3 DNA reads as TGCGCCAGCAGACGATGGGACACTCCGGAAGAGCAGTACTTC. Amino acids: CASRRWDTPEEQYF.

CDR3 nucleotides: TGTGCCAGCAGCTTTGGGGTCGCGGGGGCGAGCGAGCAGTACTTC. Its translation is CASSFGVAGASEQYF. The chain couples TRBV7-3 to TRBJ2-7; weak D call: TRBD2 (7 bases). Germline V lookup: CDR1 SGHTA, CDR2 FQGTGA. V lost 3 bases to trimming and J lost 6 bases, with 18 bases between them. The CDR3 length is 15 residues.

The CDR3 region is CASSIGLTTDTQYF. For the CDR3, the DNA is TGTGCCAGCAGCATCGGACTTACCACAGATACGCAGTATTTT. The gene calls are TRBV7-6 and TRBJ2-3; weak D call: TRBD2 (5 bases). V shed 5 bases and J shed 2 bases, with 11 bases lying between them. This CDR3 comprises 14 residues. Germline CDR1 SGHVS, CDR2 FNYEAQ. Using reference TRBV7-6 and TRBJ2-3 for the parts outside the CDR3, the full variable domain is GAGVSQSPRYKVTKRGQDVALRCDPISGHVSLYWYRQALGQGPEFLTYFNYEAQQDKSGLPNDRFSAERPEGSISTLTIQRTEQRDSAMYRCASSIGLTTDTQYFGPGTRLTVL.